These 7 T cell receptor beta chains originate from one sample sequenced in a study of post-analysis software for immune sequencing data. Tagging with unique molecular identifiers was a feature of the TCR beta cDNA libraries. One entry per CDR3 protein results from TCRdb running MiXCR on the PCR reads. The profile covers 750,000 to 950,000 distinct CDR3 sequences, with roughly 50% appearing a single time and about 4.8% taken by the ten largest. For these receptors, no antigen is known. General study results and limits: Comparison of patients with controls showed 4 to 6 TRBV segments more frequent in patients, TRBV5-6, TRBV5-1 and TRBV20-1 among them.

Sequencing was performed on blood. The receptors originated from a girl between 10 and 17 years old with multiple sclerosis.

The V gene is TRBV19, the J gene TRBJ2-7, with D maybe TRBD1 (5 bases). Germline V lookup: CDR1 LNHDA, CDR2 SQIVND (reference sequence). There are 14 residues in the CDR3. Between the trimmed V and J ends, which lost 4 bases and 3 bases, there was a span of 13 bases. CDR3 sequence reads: CASSSTGRSYEQYF. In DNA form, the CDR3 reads TGTGCCAGTAGTAGCACAGGTCGGAGCTACGAGCAGTACTTC. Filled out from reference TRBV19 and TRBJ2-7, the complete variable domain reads DGGITQSPKYLFRKEGQNVTLSCEQNLNHDAMYWYRQDPGQGLRLIYYSQIVNDFQKGDIAEGYSVSREKKESFPLTVTSAQKNPTAFYLCASSSTGRSYEQYFGPGTRLTVT.

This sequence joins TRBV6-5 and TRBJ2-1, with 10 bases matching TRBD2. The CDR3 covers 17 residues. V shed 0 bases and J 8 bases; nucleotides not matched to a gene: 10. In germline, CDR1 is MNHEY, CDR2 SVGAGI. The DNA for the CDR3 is TGTGCCAGCAGTTACTCCCTATCGGCTAGCGGGAGCGATGAGCAGTTCTTC. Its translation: CASSYSLSASGSDEQFF.

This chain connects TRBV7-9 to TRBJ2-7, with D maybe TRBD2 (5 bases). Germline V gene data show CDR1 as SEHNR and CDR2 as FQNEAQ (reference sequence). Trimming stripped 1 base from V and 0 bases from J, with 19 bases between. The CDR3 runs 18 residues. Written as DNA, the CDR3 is TGTGCCAGCAGCTTAGATGGGTCCAGCGGAACACACTCCTACGAGCAGTACTTC. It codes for CASSLDGSSGTHSYEQYF.

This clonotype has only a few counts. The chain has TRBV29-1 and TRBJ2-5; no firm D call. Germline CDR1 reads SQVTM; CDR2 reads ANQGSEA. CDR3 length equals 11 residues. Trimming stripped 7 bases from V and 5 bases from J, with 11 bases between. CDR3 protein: CSALSGETQYF. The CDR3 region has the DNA TGCAGCGCTCTTTCTGGGGAGACCCAGTACTTC.

The chain's CDR3 is CASSLDGRVGETQYF. CDR3 nucleotide sequence: TGTGCCAGCAGCTTAGACGGCCGAGTGGGAGAGACCCAGTACTTC. The gene calls are TRBV7-9 and TRBJ2-5; D gene ambiguous. The V and J ends lost 1 base and 4 bases respectively, with 13 bases between them. The CDR3 has 15 residues. In germline, CDR1 is SEHNR, CDR2 FQNEAQ (reference sequence).

The CDR3 DNA follows: TGCAGTGCTAGCCGGGACAGGGATGACACTGAAGCTTTCTTT. Its protein product is CSASRDRDDTEAFF. The chain couples TRBV20-1 to TRBJ1-1; 9 nucleotides agree with TRBD1. Losses at the gene ends were 3 bases for V and 3 bases for J; bases not matched to a gene: 5. In germline, CDR1 is DFQATT, CDR2 SNEGSKA (reference sequence). The CDR3 runs to 14 residues.

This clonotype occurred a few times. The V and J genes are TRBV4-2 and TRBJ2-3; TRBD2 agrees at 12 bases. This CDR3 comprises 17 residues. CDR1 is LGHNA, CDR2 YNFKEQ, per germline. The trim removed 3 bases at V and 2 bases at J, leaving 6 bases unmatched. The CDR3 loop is CASSQDGLAGNTDTQYF. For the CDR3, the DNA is TGTGCCAGCAGCCAGGATGGACTAGCGGGAAACACAGATACGCAGTATTTT.